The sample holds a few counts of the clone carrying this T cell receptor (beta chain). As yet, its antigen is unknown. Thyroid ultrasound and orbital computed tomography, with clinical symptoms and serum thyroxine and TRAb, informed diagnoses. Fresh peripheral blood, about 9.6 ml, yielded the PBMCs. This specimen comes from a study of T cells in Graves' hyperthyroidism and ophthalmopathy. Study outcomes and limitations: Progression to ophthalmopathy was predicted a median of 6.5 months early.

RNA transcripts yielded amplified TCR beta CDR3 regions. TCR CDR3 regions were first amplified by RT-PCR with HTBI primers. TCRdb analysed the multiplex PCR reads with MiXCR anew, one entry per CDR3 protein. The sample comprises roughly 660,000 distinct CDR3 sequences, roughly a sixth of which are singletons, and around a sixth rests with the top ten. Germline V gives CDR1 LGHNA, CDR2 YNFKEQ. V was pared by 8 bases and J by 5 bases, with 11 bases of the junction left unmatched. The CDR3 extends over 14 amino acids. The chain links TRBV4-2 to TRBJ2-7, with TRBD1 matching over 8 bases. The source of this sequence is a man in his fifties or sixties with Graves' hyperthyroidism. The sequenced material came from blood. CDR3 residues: CASRTDRGIHEQYF. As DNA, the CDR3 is TGTGCCAGCCGAACAGACAGGGGAATCCACGAGCAGTACTTC.